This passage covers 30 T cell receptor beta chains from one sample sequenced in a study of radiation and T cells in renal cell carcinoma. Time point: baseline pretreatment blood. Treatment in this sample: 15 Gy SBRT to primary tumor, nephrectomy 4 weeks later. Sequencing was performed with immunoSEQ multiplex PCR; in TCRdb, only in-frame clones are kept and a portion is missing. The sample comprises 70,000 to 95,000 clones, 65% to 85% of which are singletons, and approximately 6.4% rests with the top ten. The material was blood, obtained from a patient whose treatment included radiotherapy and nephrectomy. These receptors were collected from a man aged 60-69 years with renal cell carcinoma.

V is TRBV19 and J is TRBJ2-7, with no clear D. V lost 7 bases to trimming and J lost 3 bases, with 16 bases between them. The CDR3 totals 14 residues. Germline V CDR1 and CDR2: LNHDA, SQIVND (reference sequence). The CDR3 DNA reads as TGTGCCAGTAACAACCTCGGACCTTACTACGAGCAGTACTTC. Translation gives CASNNLGPYYEQYF.

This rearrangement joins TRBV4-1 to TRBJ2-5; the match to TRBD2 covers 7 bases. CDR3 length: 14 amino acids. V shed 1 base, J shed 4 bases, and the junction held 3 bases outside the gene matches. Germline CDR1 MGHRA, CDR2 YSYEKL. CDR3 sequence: CASSQAGGPETQYF. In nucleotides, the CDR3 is TGCGCCAGCAGCCAAGCGGGGGGTCCAGAGACCCAGTACTTC.

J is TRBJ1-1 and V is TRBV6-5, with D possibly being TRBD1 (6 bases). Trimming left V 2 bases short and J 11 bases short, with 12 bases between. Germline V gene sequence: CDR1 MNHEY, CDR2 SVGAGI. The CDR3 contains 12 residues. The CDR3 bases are TGTGCCAGCAGTTACGGGGGGCGGGAGGCTTTCTTT. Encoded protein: CASSYGGREAFF.

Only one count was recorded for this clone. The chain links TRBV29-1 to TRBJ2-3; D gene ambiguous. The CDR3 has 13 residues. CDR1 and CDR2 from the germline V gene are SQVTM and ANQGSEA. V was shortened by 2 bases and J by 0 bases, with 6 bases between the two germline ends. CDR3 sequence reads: CSVEQDSTDTQYF. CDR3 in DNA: TGCAGCGTTGAACAGGACAGCACAGATACGCAGTATTTT.

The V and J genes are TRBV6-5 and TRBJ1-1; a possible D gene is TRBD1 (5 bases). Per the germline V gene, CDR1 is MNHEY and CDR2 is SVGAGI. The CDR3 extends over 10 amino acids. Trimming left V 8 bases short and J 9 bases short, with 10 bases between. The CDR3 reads CASWEGKAFF. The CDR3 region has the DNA TGTGCCAGCTGGGAGGGGAAAGCTTTCTTT.

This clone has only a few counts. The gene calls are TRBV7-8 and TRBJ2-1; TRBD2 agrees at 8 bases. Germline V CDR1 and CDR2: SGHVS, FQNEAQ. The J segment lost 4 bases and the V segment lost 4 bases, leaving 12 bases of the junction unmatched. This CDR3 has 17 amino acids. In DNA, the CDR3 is TGTGCCAGCAGCTCACCTCCGGGACTAGGAGGGTACAATGAGCAGTTCTTC. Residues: CASSSPPGLGGYNEQFF.

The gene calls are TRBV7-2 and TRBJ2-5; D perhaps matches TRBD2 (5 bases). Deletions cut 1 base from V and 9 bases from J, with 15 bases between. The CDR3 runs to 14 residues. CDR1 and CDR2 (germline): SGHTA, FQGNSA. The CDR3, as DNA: TGTGCCAGCAGCTTAGGGACCAACCTGAGGGCCCAGTACTTC. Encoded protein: CASSLGTNLRAQYF. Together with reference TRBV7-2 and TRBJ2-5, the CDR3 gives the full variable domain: GAGVSQSPSNKVTEKGKDVELRCDPISGHTALYWYRQSLGQGLEFLIYFQGNSAPDKSGLPSDRFSAERTGGSVSTLTIQRTQQEDSAVYLCASSLGTNLRAQYFGPGTRLLVL.

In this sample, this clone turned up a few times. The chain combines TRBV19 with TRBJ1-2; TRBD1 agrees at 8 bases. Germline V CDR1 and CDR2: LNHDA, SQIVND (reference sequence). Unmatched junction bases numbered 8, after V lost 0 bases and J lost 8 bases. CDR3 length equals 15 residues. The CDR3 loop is CASSIDDLGQGGYTF. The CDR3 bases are TGTGCCAGTAGTATAGACGACCTTGGACAGGGCGGCTACACCTTC.

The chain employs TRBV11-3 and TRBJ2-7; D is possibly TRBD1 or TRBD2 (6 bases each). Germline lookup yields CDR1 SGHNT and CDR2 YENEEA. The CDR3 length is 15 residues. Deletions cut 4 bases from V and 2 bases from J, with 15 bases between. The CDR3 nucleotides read TGTGCCAGCAGCTCAGGACAGCCGGGAGCCTACGAGCAGTACTTC. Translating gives CASSSGQPGAYEQYF.

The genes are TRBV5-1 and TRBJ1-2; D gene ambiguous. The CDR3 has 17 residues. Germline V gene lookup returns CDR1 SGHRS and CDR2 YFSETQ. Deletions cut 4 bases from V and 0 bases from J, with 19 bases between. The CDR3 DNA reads TGCGCCAGCAGCCCCCGTTTGGCAAGTATGACTAACTATGGCTACACCTTC. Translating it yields CASSPRLASMTNYGYTF. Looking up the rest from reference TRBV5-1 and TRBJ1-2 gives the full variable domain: KAGVTQTPRYLIKTRGQQVTLSCSPISGHRSVSWYQQTPGQGLQFLFEYFSETQRNKGNFPGRFSGRQFSNSRSEMNVSTLELGDSALYLCASSPRLASMTNYGYTFGSGTRLTVV.

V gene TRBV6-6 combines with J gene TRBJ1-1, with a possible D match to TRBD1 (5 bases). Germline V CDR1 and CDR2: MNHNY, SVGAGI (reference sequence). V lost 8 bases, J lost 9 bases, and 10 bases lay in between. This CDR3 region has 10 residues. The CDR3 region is CASWEGKAFF. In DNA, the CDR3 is TGTGCCAGCTGGGAGGGGAAAGCTTTCTTT.

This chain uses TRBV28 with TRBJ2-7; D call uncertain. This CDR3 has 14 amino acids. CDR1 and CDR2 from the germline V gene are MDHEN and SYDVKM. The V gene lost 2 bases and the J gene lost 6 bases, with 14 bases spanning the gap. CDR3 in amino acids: CASSLRLGSVEQYF. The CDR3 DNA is TGTGCCAGCAGTTTACGTTTAGGTTCCGTCGAGCAGTACTTC.

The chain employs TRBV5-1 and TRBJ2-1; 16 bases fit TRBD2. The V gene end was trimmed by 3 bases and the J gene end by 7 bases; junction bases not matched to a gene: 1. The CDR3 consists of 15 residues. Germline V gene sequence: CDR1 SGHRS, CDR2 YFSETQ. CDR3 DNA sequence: TGCGCCAGCAGCTCGGGACTAGCGGGGGGGAATGAGCAGTTCTTC. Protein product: CASSSGLAGGNEQFF.

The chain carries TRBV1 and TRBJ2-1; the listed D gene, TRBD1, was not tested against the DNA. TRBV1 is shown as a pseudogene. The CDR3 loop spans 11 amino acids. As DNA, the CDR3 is TGCACCAAGACAGGGCATAGTGAGCAGTTCTTC. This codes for CTKTGHSEQFF.

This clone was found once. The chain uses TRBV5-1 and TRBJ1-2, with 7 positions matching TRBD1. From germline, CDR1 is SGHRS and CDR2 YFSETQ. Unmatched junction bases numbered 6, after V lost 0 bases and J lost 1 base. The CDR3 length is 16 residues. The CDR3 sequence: CASSLEGQSDNYGYTF. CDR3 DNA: TGCGCCAGCAGCTTGGAGGGACAGTCTGATAACTATGGCTACACCTTC.

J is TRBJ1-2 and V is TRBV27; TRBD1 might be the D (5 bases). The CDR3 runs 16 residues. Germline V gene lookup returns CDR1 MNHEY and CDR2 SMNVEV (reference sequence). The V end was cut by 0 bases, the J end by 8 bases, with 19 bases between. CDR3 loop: CASSLSWGGRQGGYTF. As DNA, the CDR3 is TGTGCCAGCAGTTTATCGTGGGGGGGAAGGCAGGGCGGCTACACCTTC.

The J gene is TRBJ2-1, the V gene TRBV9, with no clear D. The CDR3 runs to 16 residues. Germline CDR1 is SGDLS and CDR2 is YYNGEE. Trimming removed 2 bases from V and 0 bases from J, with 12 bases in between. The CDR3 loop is CASSVRAISSYNEQFF. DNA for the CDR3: TGTGCCAGCAGCGTTCGGGCCATCAGCTCCTACAATGAGCAGTTCTTC. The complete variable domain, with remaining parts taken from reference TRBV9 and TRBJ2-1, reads DSGVTQTPKHLITATGQRVTLRCSPRSGDLSVYWYQQSLDQGLQFLIQYYNGEERAKGNILERFSAQQFPDLHSELNLSSLELGDSALYFCASSVRAISSYNEQFFGPGTRLTVL.

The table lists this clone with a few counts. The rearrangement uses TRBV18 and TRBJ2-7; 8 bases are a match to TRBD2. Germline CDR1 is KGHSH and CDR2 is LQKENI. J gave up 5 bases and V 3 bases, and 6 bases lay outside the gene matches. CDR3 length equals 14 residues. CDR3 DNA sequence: TGTGCCAGCTCACCCTCCGGGACTAGACACGAGCAGTACTTC. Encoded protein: CASSPSGTRHEQYF. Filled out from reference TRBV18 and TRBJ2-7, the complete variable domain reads NAGVMQNPRHLVRRRGQEARLRCSPMKGHSHVYWYRQLPEEGLKFMVYLQKENIIDESGMPKERFSAEFPKEGPSILRIQQVVRGDSAAYFCASSPSGTRHEQYFGPGTRLTVT.

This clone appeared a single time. The CDR3 is CSVTGLAGVSYNEQFF. The CDR3 nucleotides read TGCAGCGTTACGGGACTAGCGGGAGTAAGCTACAATGAGCAGTTCTTC. The J gene is TRBJ2-1, the V gene TRBV29-1; 14 nucleotides match TRBD2. The CDR3 is 16 residues long. V lost 5 bases and J lost 3; bases outside the gene matches: 6. CDR1 and CDR2 from the germline V gene are SQVTM and ANQGSEA.

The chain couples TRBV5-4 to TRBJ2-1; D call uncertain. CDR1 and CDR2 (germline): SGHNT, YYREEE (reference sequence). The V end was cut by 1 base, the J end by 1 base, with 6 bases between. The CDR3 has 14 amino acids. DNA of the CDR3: TGTGCCAGCAGCTTGAGCTCGTCCTACAATGAGCAGTTCTTC. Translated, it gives CASSLSSSYNEQFF.

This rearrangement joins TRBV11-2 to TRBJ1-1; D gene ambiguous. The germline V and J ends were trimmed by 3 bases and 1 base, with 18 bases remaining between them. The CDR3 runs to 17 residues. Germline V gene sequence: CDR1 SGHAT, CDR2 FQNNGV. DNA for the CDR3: TGTGCCAGCAGCTTTGGCCGACGCCTACGAAGGAACACTGAAGCTTTCTTT. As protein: CASSFGRRLRRNTEAFF.

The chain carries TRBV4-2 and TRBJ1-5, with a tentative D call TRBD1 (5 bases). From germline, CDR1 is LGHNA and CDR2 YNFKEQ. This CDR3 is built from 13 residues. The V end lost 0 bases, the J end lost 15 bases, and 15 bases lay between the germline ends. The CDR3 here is CASSQDPGQQGHF. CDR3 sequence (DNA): TGTGCCAGCAGCCAAGATCCTGGGCAGCAGGGGCATTTT.

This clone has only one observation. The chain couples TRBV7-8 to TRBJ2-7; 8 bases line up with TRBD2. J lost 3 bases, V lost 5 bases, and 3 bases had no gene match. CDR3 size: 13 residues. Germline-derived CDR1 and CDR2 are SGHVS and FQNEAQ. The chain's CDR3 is CASSRTSGYEQYF. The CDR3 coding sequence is TGTGCCAGCAGCAGAACTAGCGGCTACGAGCAGTACTTC.

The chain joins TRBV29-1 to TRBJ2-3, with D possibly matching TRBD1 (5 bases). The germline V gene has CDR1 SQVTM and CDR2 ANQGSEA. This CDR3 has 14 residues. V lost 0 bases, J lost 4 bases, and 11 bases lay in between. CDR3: CSVEDQGFSDTQYF. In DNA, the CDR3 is TGCAGCGTTGAAGATCAGGGCTTCTCAGATACGCAGTATTTT.

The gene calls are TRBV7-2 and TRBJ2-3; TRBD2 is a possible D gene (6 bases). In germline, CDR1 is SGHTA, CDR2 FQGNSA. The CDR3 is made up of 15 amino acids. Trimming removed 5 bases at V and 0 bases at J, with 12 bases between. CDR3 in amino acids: CASSRSGPSTDTQYF. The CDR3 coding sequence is TGTGCCAGCAGCCGTAGCGGTCCCAGCACAGATACGCAGTATTTT. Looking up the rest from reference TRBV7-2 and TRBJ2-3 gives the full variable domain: GAGVSQSPSNKVTEKGKDVELRCDPISGHTALYWYRQSLGQGLEFLIYFQGNSAPDKSGLPSDRFSAERTGGSVSTLTIQRTQQEDSAVYLCASSRSGPSTDTQYFGPGTRLTVL.

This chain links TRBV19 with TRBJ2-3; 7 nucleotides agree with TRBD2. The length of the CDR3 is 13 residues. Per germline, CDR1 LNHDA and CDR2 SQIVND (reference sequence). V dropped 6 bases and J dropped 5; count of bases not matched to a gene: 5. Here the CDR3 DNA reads TGTGCCAGTAGGCGGGAGATTTTAGATACGCAGTATTTT. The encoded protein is CASRREILDTQYF.

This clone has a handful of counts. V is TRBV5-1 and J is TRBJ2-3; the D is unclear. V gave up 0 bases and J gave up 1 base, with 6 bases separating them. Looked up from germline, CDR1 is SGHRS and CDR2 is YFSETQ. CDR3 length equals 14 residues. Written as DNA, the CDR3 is TGCGCCAGCAGCTTGGCTCCTGGCACAGATACGCAGTATTTT. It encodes CASSLAPGTDTQYF.

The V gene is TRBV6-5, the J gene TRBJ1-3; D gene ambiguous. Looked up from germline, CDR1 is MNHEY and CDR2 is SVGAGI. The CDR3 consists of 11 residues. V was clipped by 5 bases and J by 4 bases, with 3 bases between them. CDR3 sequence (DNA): TGTGCCAGCAGTAGGGGAAACACCATATATTTT. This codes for CASSRGNTIYF.

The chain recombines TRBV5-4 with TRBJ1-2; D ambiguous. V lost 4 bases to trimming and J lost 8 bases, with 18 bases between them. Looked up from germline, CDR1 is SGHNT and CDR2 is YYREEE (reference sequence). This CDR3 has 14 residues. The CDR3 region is CASSPPLGPGGYTF. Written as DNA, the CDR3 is TGTGCCAGCAGCCCCCCCCTAGGACCCGGGGGCTACACCTTC.

The CDR3 loop is CASSRTGTGIDEQFF. The CDR3 region has the DNA TGCGCCAGCAGCAGAACCGGGACAGGGATCGATGAGCAGTTCTTC. V and J are TRBV5-1 and TRBJ2-1; 9 bases align to TRBD1. The CDR3 is 15 residues long. V shed 4 bases and J 8 bases; nucleotides not matched to a gene: 10. Germline V gives CDR1 SGHRS, CDR2 YFSETQ.